The present entry profiles one TCR beta chain with its context. Antigen specificity is unknown. The selected patients with pancreatic ductal adenocarcinoma had surgery but no neoadjuvant therapy. Assay used: immunoSEQ multiplex PCR; TCRdb lists only in-frame clones, some missing. Of about 9,400 clones listed, about 64% were seen once; the top ten hold around 26%. These data come from a study of T cells in pancreatic ductal adenocarcinoma. Study findings and constraints: Compared with tumor, blood showed more total productive templates and about 8-fold more clonotypes. Comparisons of tumor and blood clonality may show falsely lower tumor diversity.

Germline lookup yields CDR1 SGDLS and CDR2 YYNGEE. CDR3 length equals 14 residues. Trimming removed 2 bases from V and 2 bases from J, with 11 bases in between. This chain joins TRBV9 and TRBJ2-7; D remains unclear. The sequenced material came from pancreatic tumor tissue. This sequence originates from a human donor with pancreatic ductal adenocarcinoma. The CDR3 nucleotides are TGTGCCAGCAGCGTCGAAGTAGGTCCCTACGAGCAGTACTTC. Translation gives CASSVEVGPYEQYF.